The 25 T cell receptor beta chains in this list originate from one sample, sequenced in a study of shared clonotypes between healthy human individuals. Produced via immunoSEQ multiplex PCR; TCRdb's table is partial and in-frame only. The sample holds roughly 660,000 clones, roughly 87% seen once. The specimen was memory CD8+ T cells from PBMCs. Indicated subset: CD45RO+ cells pooled with CCR7-negative TemRA cells. The origin of the receptors is a man in his late teens or twenties in good health. Some clones in this sample may be carry-over from other donors' samples.

V is TRBV11-2 and J is TRBJ2-3; TRBD2 matches 7 bases. There are 13 residues in the CDR3. From germline, CDR1 is SGHAT and CDR2 FQNNGV. V lost 7 bases, J lost 4 bases, and 5 bases stayed unmatched. The CDR3: CASTGRGPDTQYF. The CDR3, as DNA: TGTGCCAGCACGGGGAGGGGTCCAGATACGCAGTATTTT.

This chain uses TRBV6-5 with TRBJ2-7; D might be TRBD1 (6 bases). This CDR3 spans 14 amino acids. The germline CDR1 and CDR2 sequences are MNHEY and SVGAGI. Deletions cut 7 bases from V and 2 bases from J, with 15 bases between. In nucleotides, the CDR3 is TGTGCCAGCAATGCCGGGACAACAACCTACGAGCAGTACTTC. It yields the protein CASNAGTTTYEQYF.

The J gene is TRBJ1-2, the V gene TRBV7-9; D is ambiguous. CDR3 length: 14 amino acids. The V end lost 11 bases, the J end lost 4 bases, and 20 bases lay between the germline ends. Germline V CDR1 and CDR2: SEHNR, FQNEAQ (reference sequence). The CDR3 here is CALTDVQIPYGYTF. In DNA form, the CDR3 reads TGTGCCTTAACAGACGTCCAGATACCCTATGGCTACACCTTC.

The chain links TRBV6-4 to TRBJ1-5; 9 bases are shared with TRBD1. Germline loops: CDR1 MRHNA, CDR2 SNTAGT. Trimming cost V 0 bases and J 2 bases; bases outside gene matches: 20. The CDR3 runs to 22 residues. CDR3 nucleotides: TGTGCCAGCAGTGACTCGACGCGGAGCGGCTGGACAGGGGTGCCGGGCAATCAGCCCCAGCATTTT. It codes for CASSDSTRSGWTGVPGNQPQHF.

This chain uses TRBV27 with TRBJ1-4; the match to TRBD1 covers 8 bases. V gave up 0 bases and J gave up 8 bases; unmatched junction bases: 5. Per the germline V gene, CDR1 is MNHEY and CDR2 is SMNVEV (reference sequence). The length of the CDR3 is 15 residues. This CDR3 reads CASSLSGQGAEKLFF. The DNA of the CDR3 is TGTGCCAGCAGTTTATCGGGGCAGGGGGCAGAAAAACTGTTTTTT.

The rearrangement joins TRBV2 to TRBJ1-5; D unresolved. V lost 4 bases and J lost 0, with 7 bases in between. The CDR3 contains 14 residues. Germline loops: CDR1 SNHLY, CDR2 FYNNEI. CDR3 nucleotide sequence: TGTGCCAGCAGTGGGGCGTATAGCAATCAGCCCCAGCATTTT. Protein product: CASSGAYSNQPQHF.

The chain carries TRBV7-9 and TRBJ2-5; perhaps D is TRBD1 or TRBD2 (5 bases each). The CDR3 is 17 residues long. Between the trimmed V and J ends, which lost 5 bases and 3 bases, there was a span of 22 bases. Germline values: CDR1 SEHNR, CDR2 FQNEAQ (reference sequence). The CDR3 loop reads CASSRRNSGTQKETQYF. In DNA, the CDR3 is TGTGCCAGCAGCCGGCGGAACTCCGGGACGCAGAAAGAGACCCAGTACTTC.

The CDR3 region is CASRQGEKLFF. CDR3 coding DNA: TGTGCCAGCAGACAGGGGGAAAAACTGTTTTTT. The chain employs TRBV7-9 and TRBJ1-4, with TRBD1 matching over 7 bases. The CDR3 contains 11 residues. Per germline, CDR1 SEHNR and CDR2 FQNEAQ (reference sequence). J gave up 8 bases and V 6 bases, and 0 bases lay outside the gene matches.

This clone was counted between two and nine times. The chain recombines TRBV6-5 with TRBJ1-5; D is unclear. There are 13 residues in the CDR3. From germline, CDR1 is MNHEY and CDR2 SVGAGI. The V and J ends lost 0 bases and 6 bases respectively, with 6 bases between them. The CDR3, as DNA: TGTGCCAGCAGTTACTCTTGGACTCAGCCCCAGCATTTT. Translating it yields CASSYSWTQPQHF.

The chain joins TRBV27 to TRBJ2-7, with D perhaps given as TRBD1 or TRBD2 (5 bases each). Germline-derived CDR1 and CDR2 are MNHEY and SMNVEV (reference sequence). Deletions cut 5 bases from V and 4 bases from J, with 12 bases between. This CDR3 has 13 amino acids. The CDR3 region is CASSPGTRYEQYF. DNA of the CDR3: TGTGCCAGCAGTCCCGGGACCCGGTACGAGCAGTACTTC.

This sequence joins TRBV14 and TRBJ2-1; D gene unclear. CDR1 and CDR2 (germline): SGHDN, FVKESK. There are 15 residues in the CDR3. Trimming stripped 0 bases from V and 0 bases from J, with 6 bases between. The CDR3 loop is CASSQEASSYNEQFF. The CDR3 region has the DNA TGTGCCAGCAGCCAAGAGGCGAGCTCCTACAATGAGCAGTTCTTC.

There are a few counts of this clone. The chain is built from TRBV28 and TRBJ1-3; D may be TRBD1 (5 bases). CDR3 length equals 14 residues. The germline CDR1 and CDR2 sequences are MDHEN and SYDVKM. V was clipped by 8 bases and J by 0 bases, with 11 bases between them. The CDR3, as DNA: TGTGCCAGCGGGACGGAGGTCTCTGGAAACACCATATATTTT. It codes for CASGTEVSGNTIYF.

The chain joins TRBV11-2 to TRBJ1-4; D perhaps matches TRBD1 (5 bases). The CDR3 runs 18 residues. Trimming removed 3 bases at V and 2 bases at J, with 19 bases between. Germline assignment: CDR1 SGHAT and CDR2 FQNNGV. The CDR3 DNA follows: TGTGCCAGCAGCTTCGCGGGCAAGCTCGGGGGGACTAATGAAAAACTGTTTTTT. Its translation is CASSFAGKLGGTNEKLFF.

This clone was seen just once. This sequence joins TRBV6-5 and TRBJ1-1, with unresolved D. The V and J ends lost 4 bases and 1 base respectively, with 10 bases between them. CDR3 length equals 14 residues. The V gene's germline CDR1 is MNHEY and CDR2 SVGAGI. CDR3 nucleotide sequence: TGTGCCAGCAGTTTCCAGGTTCGGAACACTGAAGCTTTCTTT. Amino acids: CASSFQVRNTEAFF.

The J gene is TRBJ2-7, the V gene TRBV6-1, with TRBD2 identical over 9 bases. Looked up from germline, CDR1 is MNHNS and CDR2 is SASEGT. Germline trimming cut 3 bases from V and 5 bases from J; bases unmatched to any gene: 5. This CDR3 region has 14 residues. CDR3 DNA sequence: TGTGCCAGCAGTGATACGAGACTAGCGGACGAGCAGTACTTC. Translated: CASSDTRLADEQYF.

The chain has TRBV27 and TRBJ2-7; D unclear. The CDR3 has 15 residues. Germline CDR1 MNHEY, CDR2 SMNVEV (reference sequence). V was shortened by 3 bases and J by 4 bases, with 16 bases between the two germline ends. For the CDR3, the DNA is TGTGCCAGCAGTTTCCGTGGCTCCTCCTATTACGAGCAGTACTTC. It is translated as CASSFRGSSYYEQYF.

The V and J genes are TRBV4-1 and TRBJ2-2, with D maybe TRBD1 (5 bases). With 0 bases removed from V and 1 base from J, the gap between germline ends came to 12 bases. This CDR3 has 17 amino acids. Germline V lookup: CDR1 MGHRA, CDR2 YSYEKL. The CDR3: CASSQDSGRVNTGELFF. The CDR3 nucleotides read TGCGCCAGCAGCCAAGATAGTGGCAGGGTGAACACCGGGGAGCTGTTTTTT.

CDR3 loop: CASSQRDISIGRGEAFF. CDR3 nucleotides: TGTGCCAGCAGCCAACGGGACATCTCCATCGGTAGAGGTGAAGCTTTCTTT. V usage is TRBV4-2 and J usage is TRBJ1-1; D possibly corresponds to TRBD1 (6 bases). The CDR3 is 17 residues long. The germline V gene has CDR1 LGHNA and CDR2 YNFKEQ. V was cut by 2 bases and J by 7 bases, with 23 bases left in between.

The chain links TRBV30 to TRBJ2-7; D ambiguous. Germline V lookup: CDR1 GTSNPN, CDR2 SVGIG (reference sequence). The length of the CDR3 is 14 residues. V lost 2 bases and J 6 bases, leaving 17 bases between the germline ends. In DNA form, the CDR3 reads TGTGCCTGGAGTCCCCCTCCAGGAAGGGCCGAGCAGTACTTC. Translation: CAWSPPPGRAEQYF.

V is TRBV28 and J is TRBJ1-2, with 10 bases that match TRBD1. V lost 4 bases to trimming and J lost 1 base; unmatched junction nucleotides: 9. Germline CDR1 and CDR2: MDHEN and SYDVKM. This CDR3 region has 17 residues. The CDR3 sequence: CASSSLGDRGSNYGYTF. CDR3 sequence (DNA): TGTGCCAGCAGTTCCCTGGGGGACAGGGGTAGTAACTATGGCTACACCTTC.

The chain employs TRBV28 and TRBJ2-1; 14 nucleotides align to TRBD2. This CDR3 is built from 15 residues. CDR1 and CDR2 (germline): MDHEN, SYDVKM. V gave up 6 bases and J gave up 6 bases; unmatched junction bases: 4. Here the CDR3 DNA reads TGTGCCAGCAGCTCGGGACTAGCGGGAGTCAATGAGCAGTTCTTC. This codes for CASSSGLAGVNEQFF.

This clone was observed a handful of times. The CDR3 DNA follows: TGCGCCAGCAGCTTGAGGGGGACTGAGCAGTACTTC. This gives the protein CASSLRGTEQYF. The rearrangement joins TRBV5-1 to TRBJ2-7; D assignment may be TRBD1 or TRBD2 (6 bases each). This CDR3 is 12 amino acids long. Germline lookup yields CDR1 SGHRS and CDR2 YFSETQ. V was cut by 1 base and J by 7 bases, with 9 bases left in between.

The rearrangement uses TRBV2 and TRBJ1-1; possible D gene TRBD1, 5 bases. CDR1 and CDR2 from the germline V gene are SNHLY and FYNNEI. V lost 6 bases to trimming and J lost 2 bases, with 16 bases between them. The CDR3 is 15 amino acids. This CDR3 reads CASRTEGRSNTEAFF. CDR3 nucleotides: TGTGCCAGCAGAACCGAGGGGCGCTCAAACACTGAAGCTTTCTTT.

The genes are TRBV6-1 and TRBJ2-5; 7 bases match TRBD2. Germline CDR1 and CDR2: MNHNS and SASEGT. The CDR3 sequence is 20 residues long. The trim removed 2 bases at V and 1 base at J, leaving 19 bases unmatched. The CDR3 DNA sequence: TGTGCCAGCAGTGAACCGCGGGAGTGGGCATTAAACATGATCCAAGAGACCCAGTACTTC. It codes for CASSEPREWALNMIQETQYF.

The rearrangement links TRBV30 to TRBJ2-7; D perhaps matches TRBD2 (5 bases). V was shortened by 2 bases and J by 6 bases, with 17 bases between the two germline ends. Germline CDR1 GTSNPN, CDR2 SVGIG (reference sequence). The CDR3 totals 14 residues. CDR3 in DNA: TGTGCCTGGAGTTCGGGATACTGGAGCTCCGAGCAGTACTTC. It translates to CAWSSGYWSSEQYF.